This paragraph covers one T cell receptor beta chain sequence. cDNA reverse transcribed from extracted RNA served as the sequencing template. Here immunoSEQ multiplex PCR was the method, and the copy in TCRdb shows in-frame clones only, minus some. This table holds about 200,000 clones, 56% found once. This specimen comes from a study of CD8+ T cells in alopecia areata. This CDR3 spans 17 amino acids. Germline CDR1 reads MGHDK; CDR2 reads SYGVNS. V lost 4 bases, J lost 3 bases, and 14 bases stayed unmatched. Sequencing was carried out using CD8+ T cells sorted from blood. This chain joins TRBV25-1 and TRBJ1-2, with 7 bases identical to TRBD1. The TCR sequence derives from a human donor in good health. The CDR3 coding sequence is TGTGCCAGCAGTGGAAGGATTCCCGGGACAGACTACTATGGCTACACCTTC. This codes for CASSGRIPGTDYYGYTF.